Shown below are 9 T cell receptor beta chains from a single sample sequenced in a study of T cells in Graves' hyperthyroidism and ophthalmopathy. RNA transcripts gave rise to amplified TCR beta CDR3 regions. Primed by the HTBI set, a first-round RT-PCR was run on the TCR CDR3. MiXCR, applied by TCRdb to the multiplex PCR reads, yields one record per CDR3 protein. There are roughly 96,000 distinct CDR3 sequences in the sample; roughly 56% occur only once, and roughly 29% lies in the top ten. Sequenced input: blood. The receptors here all came from a woman aged 40 to 49 with Graves' hyperthyroidism.

This clonotype was recorded many times. This chain joins TRBV10-1 and TRBJ2-7; 13 bases fit TRBD2. After removal of 4 bases from V and 6 bases from J, the junction contained 3 bases not matched to a gene. This CDR3 comprises 14 residues. Germline CDR1 is WNHNN and CDR2 is SYGVQD (reference sequence). The CDR3 sequence: CASSGLAGGSEQYF. CDR3 coding DNA: TGCGCCAGCAGTGGACTAGCGGGAGGTAGCGAGCAGTACTTC.

This clonotype was detected only a few times. V gene TRBV7-9 combines with J gene TRBJ1-1, with TRBD1 identical over 7 bases. The germline V gene encodes CDR1 SEHNR and CDR2 FQNEAQ (reference sequence). Trimming cost V 5 bases and J 11 bases; bases outside gene matches: 8. CDR3 length: 12 residues. The CDR3: CASSQGDRVAFF. CDR3 bases: TGTGCCAGCAGCCAGGGTGACAGGGTGGCTTTCTTT.

This clonotype came up many times. The CDR3 sequence is CASSSRTSFTGELFF. Here the CDR3 DNA reads TGCGCCAGCAGCTCAAGGACTAGCTTTACCGGGGAGCTGTTTTTT. The chain links TRBV5-1 to TRBJ2-2; 8 bases align to TRBD2. Germline CDR1 and CDR2: SGHRS and YFSETQ. There are 15 residues in the CDR3. V trimming: 3 bases; J trimming: 5 bases; junction bases outside the gene matches: 6.

The J gene is TRBJ1-1, the V gene TRBV20-1; D gene uncertain. CDR3 length: 14 residues. CDR1 and CDR2 from the germline V gene are DFQATT and SNEGSKA (reference sequence). V was clipped by 2 bases and J by 6 bases, with 16 bases between them. CDR3 nucleotides: TGCAGTGCTAGACCCCAGTTTCTTGAGGCTGAAGCTTTCTTT. The encoded protein is CSARPQFLEAEAFF.

This clonotype was counted many times. The chain joins TRBV7-6 to TRBJ2-7; a weak D match, TRBD2 (6 bases). CDR3 length: 15 amino acids. The germline CDR1 and CDR2 sequences are SGHVS and FNYEAQ. V lost 1 base and J 7 bases, leaving 17 bases between the germline ends. The CDR3 DNA reads as TGTGCCAGCAGCTTAGTGGGAGGCGTACAGTTAGAGCAGTACTTC. Its translation: CASSLVGGVQLEQYF.

This clonotype was recorded only once. CDR3 nucleotides: TGCAGTGCTAGACCTGGGACGTCTGGGGCCAACGTCCTGACTTTC. Translated: CSARPGTSGANVLTF. The chain employs TRBV20-1 and TRBJ2-6; tentatively, D is TRBD1 or TRBD2 (5 bases each). The CDR3 runs to 15 residues. V lost 2 bases and J lost 1, with 9 bases in between. Per the germline V gene, CDR1 is DFQATT and CDR2 is SNEGSKA (reference sequence).

This clonotype was seen repeatedly, ten times or more. The chain joins TRBV4-2 to TRBJ2-5; D remains unclear. Germline loops: CDR1 LGHNA, CDR2 YNFKEQ. The CDR3 extends over 14 amino acids. Trimming cost V 1 base and J 7 bases, with 13 bases left between them. The CDR3, as DNA: TGTGCCAGCAGCCAAGGAACTGATATCGGGACCCAGTACTTC. This encodes CASSQGTDIGTQYF.

This sequence joins TRBV7-9 and TRBJ2-7; TRBD2 matches at 10 bases. CDR1 is SEHNR and CDR2 is FQNEAQ in the germline V gene (reference sequence). With V trimmed by 6 bases and J by 2 bases, 4 bases remained unmatched. CDR3 size: 14 residues. CDR3 sequence reads: CASRIAGGAYEQYF. In nucleotides, the CDR3 is TGTGCCAGCAGAATAGCGGGAGGCGCCTACGAGCAGTACTTC.

V and J are TRBV20-1 and TRBJ2-7, with 13 bases that match TRBD2. The V and J ends lost 5 bases and 2 bases, in that order; junction bases with no gene match: 3. This CDR3 contains 14 residues. Germline CDR1 reads DFQATT; CDR2 reads SNEGSKA (reference sequence). CDR3 region: CSAPGTSGTYEQYF. The CDR3 coding sequence is TGCAGTGCTCCCGGGACTAGCGGGACCTACGAGCAGTACTTC.